This paragraph reports one TCR beta chain. As processed by the authors: Reference gene primer amplification yielded estimated nucleated cell counts. Assay: immunoSEQ multiplex PCR; the TCRdb copy retains only in-frame clones and omits some. V and J calls and clone size come straight from that table; D and trimming were deduced from the DNA. Found here are 190,000 or so clones, around 85% of them singletons; the top ten hold 9.8%. The data originate from a study of blood T cell repertoires in COVID-19. Background on the study: The origin of the acute and convalescent COVID-19 samples was the United States, Italy and Spain. From T cells, B-cell-depleted T cells, or PBMCs came the material, which was cDNA or gDNA.

CDR3 length: 14 amino acids. V lost 0 bases and J lost 1, with 6 bases in between. Germline CDR1 MGHRA, CDR2 YSYEKL. The source of this sequence is a woman of 80 years or more with acute or convalescent COVID-19. The sample was peripheral blood. V and J are TRBV4-1 and TRBJ1-1, with D unresolved. The CDR3 nucleotides are TGCGCCAGCAGCCAAGACACAGAGAACACTGAAGCTTTCTTT. This codes for CASSQDTENTEAFF.